One sample yielded the 26 T cell receptor beta chains listed below, sequenced in a study of identical twins. TCRdb independently ran MiXCR on the 5' RACE reads; one entry per CDR3 protein. The table includes 690,000 or so distinct CDR3 sequences, around 8.3% detected once. These data also featured in a second study, about yellow fever vaccine responses in identical twins.

Input material: PBMCs. The receptors come from a woman between 18 and 30 years old in good health.

This clonotype was recorded many times. The chain carries TRBV7-3 and TRBJ2-3; 8 bases are shared with TRBD2. This CDR3 is built from 14 residues. Germline CDR1 and CDR2: SGHTA and FQGTGA. Unmatched junction bases numbered 2, after V lost 3 bases and J lost 3 bases. CDR3 bases: TGTGCCAGCAGCTTGGGACTAGAAACAGATACGCAGTATTTT. Protein product: CASSLGLETDTQYF.

The V gene is TRBV4-2, the J gene TRBJ2-7; TRBD1 matches at 9 bases. The CDR3 covers 14 residues. The junction had 3 bases not matched to a gene; V was cut back by 2 bases and J by 4 bases. CDR1 and CDR2 from the germline V gene are LGHNA and YNFKEQ. The chain's CDR3 is CASSQLGQGYEQYF. The CDR3 DNA reads TGTGCCAGCAGCCAACTAGGACAGGGGTACGAGCAGTACTTC.

This clonotype occurred many times. This chain joins TRBV7-3 and TRBJ2-1, with 9 bases identical to TRBD1. Germline CDR1 SGHTA, CDR2 FQGTGA. Trimming cost V 8 bases and J 5 bases; bases outside gene matches: 10. This CDR3 comprises 15 residues. CDR3 loop: CASRQSGTGNNEQFF. The CDR3, as DNA: TGTGCCAGCCGGCAGTCCGGGACAGGGAACAATGAGCAGTTCTTC.

This clonotype has a handful of counts. The V call is TRBV14, the J call TRBJ2-1; a possible D gene is TRBD2 (5 bases). Trimming pared 5 bases from V and 3 bases from J, leaving 20 bases between. There are 17 residues in the CDR3. CDR1 is SGHDN, CDR2 FVKESK, per germline. The chain's CDR3 is CASSARTYDMGYNEQFF. CDR3 coding DNA: TGTGCCAGCAGCGCCCGGACTTACGACATGGGCTACAATGAGCAGTTCTTC.

In its sample, this clonotype was seen a few times. CDR3 region: CASSDGRGFYEQYF. For the CDR3, the DNA is TGTGCCAGCAGTGACGGACGGGGGTTCTACGAGCAGTACTTC. The chain couples TRBV27 to TRBJ2-7, with TRBD2 as a possible D gene (6 bases). The CDR3 runs 14 residues. V dropped 5 bases and J dropped 3 bases, with 14 bases sitting between them. Per germline, CDR1 MNHEY and CDR2 SMNVEV (reference sequence).

The gene calls are TRBV30 and TRBJ2-3, with 7 bases identical to TRBD1. The CDR3 contains 15 residues. The V gene end was trimmed by 2 bases and the J gene end by 2 bases; junction bases not matched to a gene: 7. Germline V gene data show CDR1 as GTSNPN and CDR2 as SVGIG (reference sequence). CDR3 protein: CAWSFGQVVTDTQYF. CDR3 in DNA: TGTGCCTGGAGTTTTGGACAGGTGGTCACAGATACGCAGTATTTT.

This clonotype occurred a few times. V gene TRBV5-1 combines with J gene TRBJ1-4; 9 bases are a match to TRBD1. CDR1 is SGHRS, CDR2 YFSETQ, per germline. V lost 3 bases and J lost 12; bases outside the gene matches: 9. CDR3 length: 14 amino acids. CDR3 protein: CASSSRTGVGELFF. Here the CDR3 DNA reads TGCGCCAGCAGCTCCCGGACAGGGGTTGGAGAACTGTTTTTT.

CDR3 in amino acids: CASSYEDGRTDTQYF. As DNA, the CDR3 is TGTGCCAGCAGTTACGAGGATGGACGCACAGATACGCAGTATTTT. The V and J genes are TRBV6-5 and TRBJ2-3; D ambiguous. This CDR3 has 15 residues. V gave up 2 bases and J gave up 1 base, with 10 bases separating them. The V gene's germline CDR1 is MNHEY and CDR2 SVGAGI.

V is TRBV2 and J is TRBJ2-1; tentative D call: TRBD1 (6 bases). The CDR3 is 11 amino acids. From germline, CDR1 is SNHLY and CDR2 FYNNEI. Trimming removed 8 bases at V and 6 bases at J, with 8 bases between. CDR3 coding DNA: TGTGCCAGCGAAGGGGGCAATGAGCAGTTCTTC. Its translation is CASEGGNEQFF.

This clonotype was counted only a few times. This rearrangement joins TRBV6-2 or TRBV6-3 to TRBJ2-1; 7 nucleotides match TRBD2. Looked up from germline, CDR1 is MNHEY and CDR2 is SVGEGT. The length of the CDR3 is 15 residues. The J segment lost 6 bases and the V segment lost 3 bases, leaving 8 bases of the junction unmatched. CDR3 coding DNA: TGTGCCAGCAGTTATTTGGCGGGAGTGGGCAATGAGCAGTTCTTC. This translates into CASSYLAGVGNEQFF.

This clonotype was found a few times. The chain uses TRBV18 and TRBJ2-7; no clear D. Trimming stripped 3 bases from V and 3 bases from J, with 18 bases between. This CDR3 has 16 residues. Germline CDR1 and CDR2: KGHSH and LQKENI. The CDR3 loop reads CASSPWTVRAGYEQYF. For the CDR3, the DNA is TGTGCCAGCTCACCTTGGACCGTAAGAGCTGGCTACGAGCAGTACTTC.

This clonotype was seen many times. The chain combines TRBV6-2 or TRBV6-3 with TRBJ2-1; TRBD2 matches at 12 bases. Germline CDR1 MNHEY, CDR2 SVGEGT. The J segment lost 7 bases and the V segment lost 4 bases, leaving 8 bases of the junction unmatched. This CDR3 comprises 16 residues. Here the CDR3 reads CASSSTSGRIWNEQFF. In nucleotides, the CDR3 is TGTGCCAGCAGTTCGACTAGCGGGAGAATTTGGAATGAGCAGTTCTTC.

The chain carries TRBV18 and TRBJ2-7; 7 bases align to TRBD1. The V segment lost 8 bases and the J segment 6 bases; nucleotides outside the gene matches: 7. The germline gives CDR1 KGHSH, CDR2 LQKENI. The CDR3 length is 12 residues. Here the CDR3 reads CASAGTAPEQYF. The CDR3 DNA sequence: TGTGCCAGCGCCGGGACAGCCCCCGAGCAGTACTTC.

This clonotype was observed a handful of times. The chain carries TRBV6-1 and TRBJ1-1, with D maybe TRBD1 (6 bases). V lost 7 bases and J 0 bases, leaving 15 bases between the germline ends. The germline gives CDR1 MNHNS, CDR2 SASEGT. CDR3 length: 15 amino acids. The chain's CDR3 is CASKQGELMNTEAFF. The CDR3 DNA reads TGTGCCAGCAAACAGGGAGAACTTATGAACACTGAAGCTTTCTTT.

The sample holds a few counts of this clonotype. The gene calls are TRBV20-1 and TRBJ2-2; 7 bases align to TRBD1. The CDR3 is 16 amino acids. J was trimmed by 3 bases and V by 5 bases; bases with no gene match: 12. Germline V gene data show CDR1 as DFQATT and CDR2 as SNEGSKA (reference sequence). CDR3 amino acids: CSAFGQAGADTGELFF. CDR3 DNA: TGCAGTGCTTTCGGACAGGCCGGGGCGGACACCGGGGAGCTGTTTTTT.

This clonotype was detected only a few times. This sequence joins TRBV6-2 or TRBV6-3 and TRBJ1-1, with 7 bases fitting TRBD1. The CDR3 is 16 amino acids. Germline CDR1 is MNHEY and CDR2 is SVGEGT. Unmatched junction bases numbered 10, after V lost 5 bases and J lost 1 base. The CDR3 loop reads CASSDASTGENTEAFF. The CDR3, as DNA: TGTGCCAGCAGTGACGCGAGTACAGGGGAGAACACTGAAGCTTTCTTT.

The chain recombines TRBV5-4 with TRBJ2-5; D call uncertain. Trimming left V 0 bases short and J 2 bases short, with 8 bases between. The germline V gene has CDR1 SGHNT and CDR2 YYREEE (reference sequence). The CDR3 runs to 14 residues. The CDR3 loop reads CASSLEPLQETQYF. The CDR3 bases are TGTGCCAGCAGCTTGGAACCGCTACAAGAGACCCAGTACTTC.

This clonotype was detected only a few times. The chain has TRBV10-3 and TRBJ2-1; D gene ambiguous. The V end was cut by 4 bases, the J end by 4 bases, with 11 bases between. The CDR3 is 14 residues long. Germline V gives CDR1 ENHRY, CDR2 SYGVKD. The CDR3 reads CAISGSPPYNEQFF. The CDR3 coding sequence is TGTGCCATCAGTGGAAGTCCGCCGTACAATGAGCAGTTCTTC.

This clonotype was seen more than once but under ten times. This chain links TRBV29-1 with TRBJ2-1; 10 bases match TRBD2. The CDR3 loop spans 17 amino acids. J was trimmed by 4 bases and V by 4 bases; bases with no gene match: 13. Germline lookup yields CDR1 SQVTM and CDR2 ANQGSEA. In DNA, the CDR3 is TGCAGCGTTGTAAAGCTAGCGGGAGCCTCCGGATACAATGAGCAGTTCTTC. It specifies CSVVKLAGASGYNEQFF.

This clonotype came up many times. The CDR3 coding sequence is TGCGCCAGCAGTCCCGGACTAGTAGCAGATACGCAGTATTTT. This gives the protein CASSPGLVADTQYF. V usage is TRBV5-1 and J usage is TRBJ2-3; TRBD2 matches 7 bases. Germline V gene lookup returns CDR1 SGHRS and CDR2 YFSETQ. Unmatched junction bases numbered 7, after V lost 5 bases and J lost 4 bases. The CDR3 length is 14 residues.

This clonotype was counted a few times. This chain uses TRBV20-1 with TRBJ2-3, with 12 nucleotides matching TRBD2. The ends lost 3 bases at V and 5 bases at J; junction bases unmatched: 6. CDR1 and CDR2 from the germline V gene are DFQATT and SNEGSKA (reference sequence). This CDR3 spans 15 amino acids. CDR3 loop: CSARPTSGRGDTQYF. For the CDR3, the DNA is TGCAGTGCTAGGCCGACTAGCGGGAGAGGAGATACGCAGTATTTT.

The genes are TRBV20-1 and TRBJ2-7; D unclear. The CDR3 runs to 11 residues. The ends were cut back, 5 bases at V and 6 bases at J, with 11 bases in the middle. CDR1 and CDR2 (germline): DFQATT, SNEGSKA (reference sequence). The CDR3: CSAPNLAEQYF. The CDR3 bases are TGCAGTGCTCCAAATCTCGCCGAGCAGTACTTC.

This clonotype was observed many times. J is TRBJ2-1 and V is TRBV29-1; D gene ambiguous. This CDR3 region has 13 residues. Germline loops: CDR1 SQVTM, CDR2 ANQGSEA. With 5 bases removed from V and 0 bases from J, the gap between germline ends came to 8 bases. CDR3 bases: TGCAGCGTTCCTTCTGGCTCCTACAATGAGCAGTTCTTC. Protein sequence: CSVPSGSYNEQFF.

This clonotype was seen only a few times. The CDR3 protein is CASSPRLGGTVAKNIQYF. CDR3 coding DNA: TGTGCCAGCAGCCCTCGACTAGGGGGTACCGTAGCCAAAAACATTCAGTACTTC. The chain couples TRBV7-8 to TRBJ2-4; D may be TRBD1 or TRBD2 (6 bases each). The CDR3 runs to 18 residues. V lost 5 bases to trimming and J lost 0 bases, with 20 bases between them. Germline CDR1 SGHVS, CDR2 FQNEAQ.

The chain has TRBV20-1 and TRBJ2-2; D might be TRBD1 or TRBD2, each matching 5 bases. The V gene's germline CDR1 is DFQATT and CDR2 SNEGSKA (reference sequence). The V and J ends lost 0 bases and 0 bases respectively, with 17 bases between them. This CDR3 spans 18 amino acids. The CDR3 loop reads CSARDFPSGAANTGELFF. Here the CDR3 DNA reads TGCAGTGCTAGAGATTTTCCCTCCGGGGCAGCGAACACCGGGGAGCTGTTTTTT.

This clonotype was picked up a small number of times. This chain links TRBV9 with TRBJ2-1; 8 positions agree with TRBD2. Trimming cost V 2 bases and J 8 bases; bases outside gene matches: 6. The CDR3 totals 14 residues. From germline, CDR1 is SGDLS and CDR2 YYNGEE. The CDR3 nucleotides read TGTGCCAGCAGCGTGGCGGGGGGTATGGATGAGCAGTTCTTC. Its protein is CASSVAGGMDEQFF.